A single count supports the clone carrying this T cell receptor beta chain. Its antigen is currently unknown. This record comes from a study of shared clonotypes between healthy human individuals. In the study overall: The donor pool was made up of a couple of women and a few men aged 18 to 49. Findings and caveats of the study: Non-shared clonotypes displayed generation probabilities falling below those of clonotypes present in all four donors. Generally, naive subsets (rather than memory subsets) showed larger estimated richness.

CDR1 is MGHRA and CDR2 is YSYEKL in the germline V gene. CDR3 length equals 14 residues. The V and J ends lost 4 bases and 0 bases respectively, with 8 bases between them. Measured with immunoSEQ multiplex PCR; TCRdb has only the in-frame clones, and not every one. The sample includes about 2.3 million clones, roughly 92% of them seen just once. Sequencing was performed on naive CD4+ T cells from PBMCs. As for subset: CD45RA+ positively selected. The rearrangement uses TRBV4-1 and TRBJ2-3, with D perhaps TRBD2 (6 bases). The source of this sequence is a man aged 18 to 35 in good health. Some clones in this sample may be carry-over from other donors' samples. The DNA for the CDR3 is TGCGCCAGCAGCCCTGGGACTAGCACAGATACGCAGTATTTT. Translated, it gives CASSPGTSTDTQYF.